This T cell receptor (beta chain) was sequenced for a study of HIV-infected patients and healthy controls. Broader study findings: Healthy control repertoires had roughly threefold more distinct CDR3s than untreated HIV+ repertoires, and higher Shannon diversity.

cDNA was made from around 0.5 ug RNA using alpha and beta constant primers. Separate chain-specific third strand synthesis with multiplexing indices produced the alpha and beta libraries. One entry per CDR3 protein results from TCRdb running MiXCR on the 5' RACE reads. The table lists more than 3,500 distinct CDR3 sequences, about 27% of them singletons. Antiretroviral therapy had run roughly three months, about 14 weeks, before follow-up blood collection. The repertoire came from unfractionated whole blood and reflected all unsorted peripheral T cells. Worth noting for this clonotype: Its antigen remains unknown.

This CDR3 is built from 17 residues. V dropped 3 bases and J dropped 3; count of bases not matched to a gene: 9. Germline CDR1 reads SQVTM; CDR2 reads ANQGSEA. The sample here was blood, taken during antiretroviral therapy. This rearrangement joins TRBV29-1 to TRBJ2-3, with 13 bases aligning to TRBD2. This TCR came from an adult with HIV infection. CDR3 nucleotide sequence: TGCAGCGTTGAGGGTACTAGCGGGAGGGCCCCGACAGATACGCAGTATTTT. As protein: CSVEGTSGRAPTDTQYF.